The next 16 T cell receptor beta chains were all read from a single sample in a study of cytomegalovirus exposure and HLA in healthy donors. The table came from immunoSEQ multiplex PCR; TCRdb's copy has only in-frame clones and leaves some out. The data contain 50,000 to 65,000 clones, approximately 90% of them seen just once; the ten biggest clones take up roughly 8.4%. Sequences were obtained from PBMCs. The receptor source for this set is a woman under 30 in good health and CMV-seropositive.

V and J are TRBV7-9 and TRBJ2-1, with D possibly TRBD1 on 5 matching bases. Germline CDR1 and CDR2: SEHNR and FQNEAQ (reference sequence). V dropped 1 base and J dropped 6 bases, with 13 bases sitting between them. The CDR3 contains 15 residues. CDR3 DNA: TGTGCCAGCAGCTTAGGCAGGGAAGCTTTCAATGAGCAGTTCTTC. Amino acid sequence: CASSLGREAFNEQFF.

The chain employs TRBV27 and TRBJ1-3; no clear D. V lost 4 bases to trimming and J lost 0 bases, with 7 bases between them. The CDR3 length is 14 residues. Germline CDR1 MNHEY, CDR2 SMNVEV (reference sequence). The CDR3 loop reads CASSSGSSGNTIYF. The CDR3 region has the DNA TGTGCCAGCAGTTCGGGGAGCTCTGGAAACACCATATATTTT.

In this sample, this clone turned up once. V gene TRBV7-3 combines with J gene TRBJ2-3; D is uncertain. Germline assignment: CDR1 SGHTA and CDR2 FQGTGA. The CDR3 length is 12 residues. Trimming removed 6 bases at V and 6 bases at J, with 10 bases between. The CDR3 spells CASSPPSDTQYF. CDR3 bases: TGTGCCAGCAGTCCCCCTTCCGATACGCAGTATTTT.

This clone came up a few times. The V and J genes are TRBV11-2 and TRBJ1-6; D perhaps matches TRBD1 (6 bases). V was shortened by 0 bases and J by 9 bases, with 15 bases between the two germline ends. CDR1 and CDR2 from the germline V gene are SGHAT and FQNNGV. CDR3 length: 16 amino acids. The CDR3 region is CASSLDQWQGSSPLHF. The CDR3 bases are TGTGCCAGCAGCTTAGATCAGTGGCAGGGGAGTTCACCCCTCCACTTT. The entire variable domain, with the rest obtained from reference TRBV11-2 and TRBJ1-6, is as follows: EAGVAQSPRYKIIEKRQSVAFWCNPISGHATLYWYQQILGQGPKLLIQFQNNGVVDDSQLPKDRFSAERLKGVDSTLKIQPAKLEDSAVYLCASSLDQWQGSSPLHFGNGTRLTVT.

The chain has TRBV7-8 and TRBJ2-7, with 9 bases identical to TRBD2. After removal of 5 bases from V and 7 bases from J, the junction contained 15 bases not matched to a gene. CDR1 is SGHVS and CDR2 is FQNEAQ in the germline V gene. The CDR3 spans 16 residues. The CDR3: CASSPQRRAGGREQYF. As DNA, the CDR3 is TGTGCCAGCAGCCCTCAAAGAAGGGCGGGGGGGCGAGAGCAGTACTTC.

The chain carries TRBV7-9 and TRBJ1-5, with TRBD1 matching over 7 bases. The germline V gene has CDR1 SEHNR and CDR2 FQNEAQ (reference sequence). J was trimmed by 4 bases and V by 1 base; bases with no gene match: 4. The CDR3 length is 15 residues. The CDR3 region has the DNA TGTGCCAGCAGCTTAGACCGGGACAGAAATCAGCCCCAGCATTTT. Amino acids: CASSLDRDRNQPQHF.

The CDR3 here is CASSLGTANRLSEKLFF. CDR3 sequence (DNA): TGTGCCAGCAGTTTAGGGACAGCTAACAGGTTAAGTGAAAAACTGTTTTTT. The genes are TRBV28 and TRBJ1-4, with 7 bases fitting TRBD1. The V gene end was trimmed by 2 bases and the J gene end by 7 bases; junction bases not matched to a gene: 13. CDR3 size: 17 residues. Germline assignment: CDR1 MDHEN and CDR2 SYDVKM. Complete variable domain (other parts from reference TRBV28 and TRBJ1-4): DVKVTQSSRYLVKRTGEKVFLECVQDMDHENMFWYRQDPGLGLRLIYFSYDVKMKEKGDIPEGYSVSREKKERFSLILESASTNQTSMYLCASSLGTANRLSEKLFFGSGTQLSVL.

In DNA form, the CDR3 reads TGTGCCAGCCAGGGATACTATCAGCCCCAGCATTTT. The encoded protein is CASQGYYQPQHF. The chain combines TRBV28 with TRBJ1-5, with D possibly matching TRBD1 (5 bases). The CDR3 totals 12 residues. Trimming took off 8 bases at V and 5 bases at J, with 10 bases between the two ends. From germline, CDR1 is MDHEN and CDR2 SYDVKM.

This clone was observed once. The rearrangement uses TRBV25-1 and TRBJ2-2; 8 bases fit TRBD1. Per the germline V gene, CDR1 is MGHDK and CDR2 is SYGVNS. The CDR3 spans 17 residues. The J segment lost 2 bases and the V segment lost 4 bases, leaving 9 bases of the junction unmatched. The DNA of the CDR3 is TGTGCCAGCAGTGCTGCCTTTGGACAGGGAAACACCGGGGAGCTGTTTTTT. This encodes CASSAAFGQGNTGELFF.

The chain uses TRBV6-6 and TRBJ1-2, with a possible D match to TRBD1 (5 bases). V was clipped by 6 bases and J by 4 bases, with 12 bases between them. The germline CDR1 and CDR2 sequences are MNHNY and SVGAGI (reference sequence). The CDR3 spans 13 residues. The CDR3 here is CASSPQGLYGYTF. CDR3 DNA sequence: TGTGCCAGCAGCCCCCAGGGTCTCTATGGCTACACCTTC.

V is TRBV7-2 and J is TRBJ2-7, with D possibly being TRBD1 (5 bases). Trimming removed 6 bases from V and 3 bases from J, with 15 bases in between. This CDR3 contains 14 residues. Germline CDR1 SGHTA, CDR2 FQGNSA. CDR3 DNA: TGTGCCAGCAGGAACGGGCAGGGTCTCTACGAGCAGTACTTC. It yields the protein CASRNGQGLYEQYF.

V usage is TRBV7-9 and J usage is TRBJ1-1; D is undetermined. This CDR3 spans 17 amino acids. The germline V gene has CDR1 SEHNR and CDR2 FQNEAQ (reference sequence). Between the trimmed V and J ends, which lost 0 bases and 1 base, there was a span of 15 bases. CDR3 in amino acids: CASSLALSGSRNTEAFF. The CDR3 DNA reads TGTGCCAGCAGCTTAGCGCTGAGCGGTAGCCGGAACACTGAAGCTTTCTTT.

The V call is TRBV27, the J call TRBJ1-1; TRBD1 agrees at 9 bases. V dropped 3 bases and J dropped 4; count of bases not matched to a gene: 3. The CDR3 spans 14 residues. CDR1 is MNHEY, CDR2 SMNVEV, per germline (reference sequence). The CDR3 here is CASSLGQGITEAFF. CDR3 DNA: TGTGCCAGCAGTTTGGGACAGGGCATCACTGAAGCTTTCTTT.

This clone was seen only once. The chain uses TRBV10-2 and TRBJ2-2, with D perhaps TRBD2 (6 bases). The CDR3 length is 15 residues. Between the trimmed V and J ends, which lost 8 bases and 0 bases, there was a span of 13 bases. CDR1 is WSHSY and CDR2 is SAAADI in the germline V gene. The chain's CDR3 is CASLLSGANTGELFF. CDR3 nucleotide sequence: TGCGCCAGCCTCCTTAGCGGCGCGAACACCGGGGAGCTGTTTTTT.

The gene calls are TRBV5-6 and TRBJ2-3; a possible D gene is TRBD1 (5 bases). Germline CDR1 is SGHDT and CDR2 is YYEEEE. The CDR3 has 13 residues. V lost 0 bases, J lost 3 bases, and 5 bases lay in between. The CDR3 DNA sequence: TGTGCCAGCAGCTTGGAGGGGACAGATACGCAGTATTTT. It is translated as CASSLEGTDTQYF.

The chain uses TRBV6-4 and TRBJ2-2, with D possibly matching TRBD2 (7 bases). The CDR3 contains 15 residues. Germline V gene data show CDR1 as MRHNA and CDR2 as SNTAGT. V was cut by 3 bases and J by 4 bases, with 12 bases left in between. This CDR3 reads CASSETGGSTGELFF. The CDR3 nucleotides read TGTGCCAGCAGTGAAACGGGGGGCTCCACCGGGGAGCTGTTTTTT.